The 30 T cell receptor beta chains below come from one sample, sequenced in a study of Graves' ophthalmopathy and Graves' hyperthyroidism. TCR beta CDR3 regions were amplified from RNA transcripts. RT-PCR with HTBI primers came first, then second-round multiplex PCR. TCRdb re-called the multiplex PCR reads with MiXCR, one entry per CDR3 protein. The sample yields 500,000 to 600,000 distinct CDR3 sequences, roughly 39% seen once. Sequenced sample: peripheral blood or thyroid tissue (not recorded which). Receptors were obtained from an adult man with Graves' hyperthyroidism.

This clonotype was found many times. V usage is TRBV6-6 and J usage is TRBJ1-1; possibly TRBD1 for D (6 bases). V was clipped by 4 bases and J by 4 bases, with 16 bases between them. CDR1 is MNHNY, CDR2 SVGAGI, per germline (reference sequence). The CDR3 is 15 amino acids. This CDR3 reads CASSFPQGKGTEAFF. As DNA, the CDR3 is TGTGCCAGCAGTTTTCCACAGGGTAAGGGCACTGAAGCTTTCTTT.

This clonotype was seen only a few times. The V call is TRBV6-5, the J call TRBJ1-1; D may be TRBD1 (5 bases). Germline loops: CDR1 MNHEY, CDR2 SVGAGI. Trimming left V 2 bases short and J 0 bases short, with 7 bases between. The CDR3 totals 14 residues. The CDR3 DNA reads TGTGCCAGCAGTTACGGCAGGGTGAACACTGAAGCTTTCTTT. Its protein product is CASSYGRVNTEAFF.

This clonotype was found many times. The chain employs TRBV20-1 and TRBJ1-3, with TRBD1 as a possible D gene (5 bases). Germline assignment: CDR1 DFQATT and CDR2 SNEGSKA (reference sequence). The CDR3 consists of 15 residues. V was trimmed by 6 bases and J by 2 bases, leaving 17 bases between them. As DNA, the CDR3 is TGCAGTGCCCAGGGCCCCCATGGTGCTGGAAACACCATATATTTT. This encodes CSAQGPHGAGNTIYF.

Note on this clonotype: A much larger clonotype is one base distant, so this may be a read error. Lacking the conserved final phenylalanine or tryptophan, this CDR3 likely reflects a read error. V usage is TRBV5-1 and J usage is TRBJ2-5; D is possibly TRBD2 (6 bases). This CDR3 has 14 amino acids. The germline V gene has CDR1 SGHRS and CDR2 YFSETQ. Trimming removed 3 bases from V and 2 bases from J, with 11 bases in between. The CDR3 here is CASSWRGRQETQYL. The CDR3 coding sequence is TGCGCCAGCAGCTGGCGGGGACGGCAAGAGACCCAGTACCTC.

DNA of the CDR3: TGTGCCAGCAGTCCCGAAGCTGCCTATCTCACCGGGGAGCTGTTTTTT. This encodes CASSPEAAYLTGELFF. The chain carries TRBV28 and TRBJ2-2; the D is unclear. This CDR3 contains 16 residues. Trimming pared 5 bases from V and 4 bases from J, leaving 17 bases between. The germline V gene encodes CDR1 MDHEN and CDR2 SYDVKM.

Comment on this clonotype: The conserved phenylalanine or tryptophan normally closing the CDR3 is absent here, so this likely arose from a read error. The DNA is left out, because the CDR3 cannot be placed on it with certainty; the CDR3 is given as TCRdb lists it. V usage is TRBV14 and J usage is TRBJ2-7; the table calls TRBD1, which could not be checked here. The CDR3 is made up of 8 amino acids, end residues included. Germline V gene sequence: CDR1 SGHDN, CDR2 FVKESK. CDR3 amino acids: CASSRAHP.

The chain uses TRBV19 and TRBJ2-5, with 8 bases that match TRBD1. CDR1 is LNHDA and CDR2 is SQIVND in the germline V gene (reference sequence). V lost 9 bases and J lost 5; bases outside the gene matches: 5. CDR3 size: 12 residues. Here the CDR3 reads CASLDRGETQYF. DNA of the CDR3: TGTGCCAGCCTAGACAGGGGCGAGACCCAGTACTTC.

This clonotype showed up just once. The chain recombines TRBV7-2 with TRBJ1-5, with TRBD1 matching 10 bases. The CDR3 runs 16 residues. V lost 0 bases to trimming and J lost 2 bases; unmatched junction nucleotides: 1. Germline lookup yields CDR1 SGHTA and CDR2 FQGNSA. The CDR3 is CASSLAGTGGNQPQHF. As DNA, the CDR3 is TGTGCCAGCAGCTTAGCTGGGACAGGGGGCAATCAGCCCCAGCATTTT.

This clonotype has only a few counts. The chain joins TRBV12-3 or TRBV12-4 to TRBJ1-1; D might be TRBD1 (5 bases). This CDR3 has 14 amino acids. V dropped 5 bases and J dropped 0 bases, with 10 bases sitting between them. The CDR3 protein is CASSQTDLNTEAFF. DNA of the CDR3: TGTGCCAGCAGTCAGACAGATTTGAACACTGAAGCTTTCTTT.

This clonotype was seen more than once but under ten times. The chain joins TRBV2 to TRBJ1-5, with a tentative D call TRBD1 (5 bases). Deletions cut 2 bases from V and 7 bases from J, with 15 bases between. The length of the CDR3 is 15 residues. The germline V gene has CDR1 SNHLY and CDR2 FYNNEI. The CDR3 DNA follows: TGTGCCAGCAGTGAATGGGGGGACGTGAGCCAGCCCCAGCATTTT. Its translation is CASSEWGDVSQPQHF.

This clonotype appeared a single time. DNA for the CDR3: TGTGCCAGCAGTTTAGTAGGAACCAATGAGCAGTTCTTC. Translating gives CASSLVGTNEQFF. This sequence joins TRBV12-3 or TRBV12-4 and TRBJ2-7; D gene unclear. The DNA end lines up better with TRBJ2-1; the J call may be wrong. This CDR3 comprises 13 residues.

This clonotype was observed a handful of times. The chain recombines TRBV7-9 with TRBJ2-2; tentatively, D is TRBD2 (5 bases). Germline V lookup: CDR1 SEHNR, CDR2 FQNEAQ (reference sequence). This CDR3 has 13 amino acids. V was pared by 6 bases and J by 7 bases, with 12 bases between. Here the CDR3 DNA reads TGTGCCAGCAGTCACAGTACTAGCGGGGAGCTGTTTTTT. Amino acid sequence: CASSHSTSGELFF.

This sequence joins TRBV3-1 and TRBJ1-3; D is unclear. The CDR3 loop spans 15 amino acids. In germline, CDR1 is LGHDT, CDR2 YNNKEL (reference sequence). Trimming shortened V by 3 bases and J by 0 bases, and 9 bases separated the two germline ends. DNA of the CDR3: TGTGCCAGCAGCCAGGAATTGGGCTCTGGAAACACCATATATTTT. It specifies CASSQELGSGNTIYF. The complete variable domain, with remaining parts taken from reference TRBV3-1 and TRBJ1-3, reads DTAVSQTPKYLVTQMGNDKSIKCEQNLGHDTMYWYKQDSKKFLKIMFSYNNKELIINETVPNRFSPKSPDKAHLNLHINSLELGDSAVYFCASSQELGSGNTIYFGEGSWLTVV.

This clonotype was picked up many times. The chain carries TRBV12-3 or TRBV12-4 and TRBJ1-5, with D perhaps TRBD1 (5 bases). CDR3 length: 17 residues. Trimming took 0 bases from V and 1 from J, leaving 13 bases between them. The CDR3 nucleotides read TGTGCCAGCAGTTTAGCGCTCGGGGGAGGAAGCAATCAGCCCCAGCATTTT. As protein: CASSLALGGGSNQPQHF.

The V gene is TRBV15, the J gene TRBJ1-4; D is unclear. With 4 bases removed from V and 5 bases from J, the gap between germline ends came to 11 bases. Germline V gene lookup returns CDR1 LNHNV and CDR2 YYDKDF (reference sequence). This CDR3 is built from 14 residues. In DNA form, the CDR3 reads TGTGCCACCAGCAAGGCCAGGTCGAATGAAAAACTGTTTTTT. Residues: CATSKARSNEKLFF.

This clonotype was counted at least ten times. This chain links TRBV2 with TRBJ2-7; the D gene is possibly TRBD2 (6 bases). Germline CDR1 SNHLY, CDR2 FYNNEI. The CDR3 loop spans 16 amino acids. The ends were cut back, 2 bases at V and 3 bases at J, with 17 bases in the middle. CDR3 coding DNA: TGTGCCAGCAGTGAATTATTGCTAGCGAAGGGCTACGAGCAGTACTTC. It yields the protein CASSELLLAKGYEQYF.

Ten or more counts support this clonotype. The V call is TRBV19, the J call TRBJ1-2; no clear D gene. The CDR3 loop spans 14 amino acids. CDR1 is LNHDA, CDR2 SQIVND, per germline (reference sequence). V gave up 1 base and J gave up 10 bases, with 16 bases separating them. CDR3 bases: TGTGCCAGTAGTATAGCCGTCGGTAGGAAAGACTACACCTTC. Translation gives CASSIAVGRKDYTF. Full variable domain (outside the CDR3, taken from reference TRBV19 and TRBJ1-2): DGGITQSPKYLFRKEGQNVTLSCEQNLNHDAMYWYRQDPGQGLRLIYYSQIVNDFQKGDIAEGYSVSREKKESFPLTVTSAQKNPTAFYLCASSIAVGRKDYTFGSGTRLTVV.

This clonotype was seen repeatedly, ten times or more. This chain connects TRBV7-9 to TRBJ2-7; 9 bases line up with TRBD2. The trim removed 5 bases at V and 7 bases at J, leaving 9 bases unmatched. The CDR3 is 14 amino acids. Germline V gene data show CDR1 as SEHNR and CDR2 as FQNEAQ (reference sequence). CDR3 nucleotides: TGTGCCAGCAGCCCCCAGCGGGAGGAAGGTGAGCAGTACTTC. It encodes CASSPQREEGEQYF.

J is TRBJ1-6 and V is TRBV5-1; 7 nucleotides agree with TRBD1. CDR1 SGHRS and CDR2 YFSETQ come from the germline V gene. V shed 2 bases and J 7 bases; nucleotides not matched to a gene: 9. This CDR3 has 16 amino acids. CDR3 DNA: TGCGCCAGCAGCTTCGCCCGGGACAGAGCCAATTCACCCCTCCACTTT. Translating it yields CASSFARDRANSPLHF.

V is TRBV2 and J is TRBJ1-6, with TRBD1 identical over 8 bases. Germline V gene sequence: CDR1 SNHLY, CDR2 FYNNEI. The ends lost 3 bases at V and 7 bases at J; junction bases unmatched: 5. This CDR3 has 15 amino acids. The CDR3 coding sequence is TGTGCCAGCAGTGACGCCGGGACAGGAAATTCACCCCTCCACTTT. Protein: CASSDAGTGNSPLHF.

Note on this clonotype: A read error may be the cause here, since a much bigger clone is one base away. The V gene is TRBV7-9, the J gene TRBJ1-2, with 10 bases aligning to TRBD1. The CDR3 totals 14 residues. V gave up 4 bases and J gave up 6 bases; unmatched junction bases: 5. Germline CDR1 reads SEHNR; CDR2 reads FQNEAQ (reference sequence). CDR3 nucleotides: TGTGCCAGCAGCTCAGGACAGGGGGGAAATGGCTACACCTTC. This sequence encodes CASSSGQGGNGYTF.

Ten or more counts support this clonotype. V and J are TRBV4-1 and TRBJ2-7; D call uncertain. Trimming cost V 1 base and J 2 bases, with 12 bases left between them. Germline CDR1 is MGHRA and CDR2 is YSYEKL. This CDR3 spans 15 amino acids. Here the CDR3 DNA reads TGCGCCAGCAGCCAAGTGGCAGGAAGAACCTACGAGCAGTACTTC. This translates into CASSQVAGRTYEQYF.

The V call is TRBV29-1, the J call TRBJ1-4; D is ambiguous. Germline CDR1 and CDR2: SQVTM and ANQGSEA. Trimming stripped 7 bases from V and 4 bases from J, with 4 bases between. The length of the CDR3 is 10 residues. The CDR3 reads CSAGNEKLFF. As DNA, the CDR3 is TGCAGCGCCGGTAATGAAAAACTGTTTTTT.

The chain recombines TRBV7-9 with TRBJ2-5; TRBD2 is a possible D gene (5 bases). Trimming pared 5 bases from V and 0 bases from J, leaving 16 bases between. CDR1 and CDR2 (germline): SEHNR, FQNEAQ (reference sequence). The CDR3 runs to 16 residues. The CDR3 nucleotides are TGTGCCAGCAGCCCCCCGGGGAGCGGTTACCAAGAGACCCAGTACTTC. Its translation is CASSPPGSGYQETQYF.

This clonotype was observed a handful of times. This chain uses TRBV25-1 with TRBJ2-2; D is possibly TRBD1 (5 bases). Trimming stripped 10 bases from V and 5 bases from J, with 14 bases between. The CDR3 runs to 13 residues. Germline assignment: CDR1 MGHDK and CDR2 SYGVNS. The CDR3 reads CATKFTGTGELFF. DNA for the CDR3: TGTGCCACCAAATTCACAGGAACCGGGGAGCTGTTTTTT.

This clonotype has a count of ten or more. The chain recombines TRBV20-1 with TRBJ1-2; no definite D call. Trimming removed 2 bases from V and 6 bases from J, with 7 bases in between. The V gene's germline CDR1 is DFQATT and CDR2 SNEGSKA (reference sequence). CDR3 length: 11 amino acids. This chain's CDR3 is CSARRQDGYTF. The CDR3, as DNA: TGCAGTGCTAGACGTCAGGATGGCTACACCTTC.

V and J are TRBV4-1 and TRBJ2-5, with TRBD2 matching over 7 bases. Germline V CDR1 and CDR2: MGHRA, YSYEKL. The CDR3 is 14 amino acids. V shed 2 bases, J shed 7 bases, and the junction held 7 bases outside the gene matches. The DNA of the CDR3 is TGCGCCAGCAGCCAACCAGCGGGACGGCGGACCCAGTACTTC. Its protein is CASSQPAGRRTQYF.

Points on this clonotype: This may stem from a read error, because a much larger clone lies one nucleotide away. V usage is TRBV2 and J usage is TRBJ2-2; 9 nucleotides match TRBD1. V dropped 7 bases and J dropped 2; count of bases not matched to a gene: 2. Germline CDR1 is SNHLY and CDR2 is FYNNEI. The CDR3 spans 14 residues. Here the CDR3 DNA reads TGTGCCAGCAAGGGACAGGGTAACACCGGGGAGCTGTTTTTT. This translates into CASKGQGNTGELFF.

The V and J genes are TRBV6-5 and TRBJ1-2; possible D gene TRBD1, 6 bases. Deletions cut 10 bases from V and 2 bases from J, with 14 bases between. The CDR3 totals 13 residues. Looked up from germline, CDR1 is MNHEY and CDR2 is SVGAGI. The CDR3 here is CANTQGRNYGYTF. CDR3 nucleotides: TGTGCCAACACCCAGGGGCGGAACTATGGCTACACCTTC.

This clonotype has only a few counts. V gene TRBV27 combines with J gene TRBJ1-2, with TRBD1 identical over 9 bases. This CDR3 has 15 residues. Germline V gene lookup returns CDR1 MNHEY and CDR2 SMNVEV (reference sequence). V dropped 4 bases and J dropped 2; count of bases not matched to a gene: 5. CDR3 amino acids: CASSSHGTGNYGYTF. The CDR3 DNA reads as TGTGCCAGCAGTTCCCATGGGACAGGGAACTATGGCTACACCTTC.